This TCR beta chain was profiled in a study of response to subunit inactivated influenza vaccine. Study-wide results and limits: That few new T cells are recruited by each seasonal influenza vaccination was the authors' suggestion.

TCRdb fed the RT-PCR reads into MiXCR, producing one record per CDR3 protein. The top ten hold roughly 10% of the sample, which has around 750,000 distinct CDR3 sequences, 21% seen once. This clonotype was seen ten or more times. Its antigen is not identified. The CDR3 contains 13 residues. Trimming took 3 bases from V and 5 from J, leaving 10 bases between them. This TCR was recovered from a man aged 45-65 years who received an inactivated influenza vaccine. The V and J genes are TRBV12-3 or TRBV12-4 and TRBJ1-1; D gene unclear. Sequenced here: PBMCs from blood, sampled 4 to 6 days after vaccination. The CDR3 nucleotides are TGTGCCAGCAGTTTCCCTTGGGGAACTGAAGCTTTCTTT. Amino acids: CASSFPWGTEAFF.